The clone carrying this T cell receptor beta chain has more than one count but fewer than ten. Its antigen remains unidentified. This sample stems from a study of response to subunit inactivated influenza vaccine. Regarding the study as a whole: Authors proposed each seasonal influenza vaccination draws in few new T cells.

MiXCR was run by TCRdb on the RT-PCR reads, yielding one entry per CDR3 protein. The data show about half a million distinct CDR3 sequences, with around 8% seen just once and 10% to 15% held by the top ten. The V gene's germline CDR1 is LGHNA and CDR2 YNFKEQ. The CDR3 runs 16 residues. V shed 0 bases, J shed 4 bases, and the junction held 6 bases outside the gene matches. The sequence derives from a man in his fifties or sixties who received an inactivated influenza vaccine. This material consisted of PBMCs from blood, taken roughly 24 months after vaccination. V and J are TRBV4-2 and TRBJ1-1; 9 bases are a match to TRBD1. The CDR3 DNA reads TGTGCCAGCAGCCAAGATGTTATGACAGGGGGCACTGAAGCTTTCTTT. It yields the protein CASSQDVMTGGTEAFF.